Presented here are 20 T cell receptor beta chains from one specimen sequenced in a study of blood T cell repertoires in COVID-19. Repertoires were generated with immunoSEQ multiplex PCR, while TCRdb's copy carries only in-frame clones and drops some. The sample carries about 140,000 clones, more than 80% recorded once. Sequenced: PBMCs or T cells enriched from blood (not recorded which). The receptors come from a woman between 18 and 29 years old who had been exposed to COVID-19.

This CDR3 reads CATRTTGVGTGELFF. The CDR3 DNA sequence: TGTGCCACCAGGACCACAGGGGTAGGGACCGGGGAGCTGTTTTTT. The chain has TRBV15 and TRBJ2-2; 7 positions match TRBD1. The CDR3 spans 15 residues. Trimming removed 6 bases from V and 5 bases from J; junction bases left unmatched: 9. Germline assignment: CDR1 LNHNV and CDR2 YYDKDF (reference sequence).

The V gene is TRBV4-1, the J gene TRBJ2-1; D not certain. V lost 1 base and J lost 9, with 13 bases in between. The CDR3 covers 14 residues. The germline V gene has CDR1 MGHRA and CDR2 YSYEKL. The CDR3 DNA reads TGCGCCAGCAGCCAAGCTTTCCTGGGCAGTGAGCAGTTCTTC. Protein: CASSQAFLGSEQFF.

The rearrangement links TRBV7-9 to TRBJ1-1; D is undetermined. CDR1 SEHNR and CDR2 FQNEAQ come from the germline V gene (reference sequence). The ends were cut back, 5 bases at V and 6 bases at J, with 19 bases in the middle. The CDR3 length is 15 residues. Here the CDR3 reads CASSIRVGGYPEAFF. The CDR3 DNA is TGTGCCAGCAGCATAAGGGTGGGAGGGTACCCTGAAGCTTTCTTT.

The chain uses TRBV6-5 and TRBJ1-6; D is possibly TRBD1 (5 bases). CDR1 and CDR2 (germline): MNHEY, SVGAGI. V was shortened by 0 bases and J by 5 bases, with 11 bases between the two germline ends. The CDR3 has 16 residues. The CDR3 DNA follows: TGTGCCAGCAGTTACTCGATAGGGGCCAATAATTCACCCCTCCACTTT. Translating it yields CASSYSIGANNSPLHF.

The chain links TRBV11-3 to TRBJ2-2, with 7 bases lining up with TRBD2. CDR3 length: 15 residues. Germline V gene lookup returns CDR1 SGHNT and CDR2 YENEEA. V shed 5 bases and J 3 bases; nucleotides not matched to a gene: 6. CDR3 region: CASSGRDPYTGELFF. In nucleotides, the CDR3 is TGTGCCAGCAGCGGGAGGGACCCTTACACCGGGGAGCTGTTTTTT.

V is TRBV24-1 and J is TRBJ2-5, with no clear D. Germline V gene sequence: CDR1 KGHDR, CDR2 SFDVKD. With 7 bases removed from V and 4 bases from J, the gap between germline ends came to 18 bases. The CDR3 has 15 residues. As DNA, the CDR3 is TGTGCCACCAGCTCCCGTTCTGTAATTCGAGAGACCCAGTACTTC. Protein product: CATSSRSVIRETQYF.

The CDR3 loop is CASSGPGLANEQFF. CDR3 nucleotide sequence: TGTGCCAGCAGCGGCCCGGGACTAGCGAATGAGCAGTTCTTC. The chain carries TRBV5-6 and TRBJ2-1; 10 bases match TRBD2. J was trimmed by 7 bases and V by 4 bases; bases with no gene match: 5. The CDR3 loop spans 14 amino acids. Germline CDR1 is SGHDT and CDR2 is YYEEEE.

V gene TRBV19 combines with J gene TRBJ1-2; D remains ambiguous. V lost 0 bases and J 0 bases, leaving 11 bases between the germline ends. The CDR3 contains 16 residues. CDR1 and CDR2 (germline): LNHDA, SQIVND (reference sequence). CDR3 nucleotide sequence: TGTGCCAGTAGTATAGATCCGTCACAGACTAACTATGGCTACACCTTC. This translates into CASSIDPSQTNYGYTF.

The gene calls are TRBV28 and TRBJ1-5; possibly TRBD1 for D (5 bases). Trimming stripped 5 bases from V and 5 bases from J, with 13 bases between. Per germline, CDR1 MDHEN and CDR2 SYDVKM. The CDR3 covers 14 residues. CDR3 residues: CASSPTTVHQPQHF. As DNA, the CDR3 is TGTGCCAGCAGTCCGACGACAGTTCATCAGCCCCAGCATTTT.

The chain is built from TRBV30 and TRBJ1-6; D call uncertain. The length of the CDR3 is 14 residues. V lost 1 base and J lost 9, with 13 bases in between. Germline V gives CDR1 GTSNPN, CDR2 SVGIG (reference sequence). The CDR3 protein is CAWSGWLTGSPLHF. DNA of the CDR3: TGTGCCTGGAGTGGGTGGCTTACGGGTTCACCCCTCCACTTT.

The V gene is TRBV9, the J gene TRBJ2-3, with D possibly being TRBD1 (5 bases). The germline gives CDR1 SGDLS, CDR2 YYNGEE. V shed 0 bases and J shed 1 base, with 12 bases lying between them. The CDR3 sequence is 16 residues long. The CDR3 DNA is TGTGCCAGCAGCGTAGGGCCAGGGTGGGGCACAGATACGCAGTATTTT. Protein: CASSVGPGWGTDTQYF.

The chain is built from TRBV12-3 or TRBV12-4 and TRBJ2-1, with 9 bases that match TRBD2. The CDR3 has 12 residues. Unmatched junction bases numbered 5, after V lost 5 bases and J lost 12 bases. The DNA for the CDR3 is TGTGCCAGCAGTGTTCAGCGGGAGGTGCAGTTCTTC. Protein sequence: CASSVQREVQFF.

The V call is TRBV4-1, the J call TRBJ1-1; D unresolved. Trimming cost V 5 bases and J 1 base, with 11 bases left between them. The CDR3 loop spans 14 amino acids. CDR1 is MGHRA, CDR2 YSYEKL, per germline. In DNA, the CDR3 is TGCGCCAGCAGCTTAGCCAATGAGAACACTGAAGCTTTCTTT. This codes for CASSLANENTEAFF.

This chain joins TRBV18 and TRBJ2-2, with D possibly TRBD1 on 6 matching bases. Germline values: CDR1 KGHSH, CDR2 LQKENI. V was pared by 2 bases and J by 4 bases, with 14 bases between. CDR3 length: 16 residues. The CDR3 reads CASSPRTGYGTGELFF. The CDR3, as DNA: TGTGCCAGCTCACCAAGAACAGGGTATGGCACCGGGGAGCTGTTTTTT.

The chain links TRBV4-1 to TRBJ2-3; 11 nucleotides agree with TRBD2. Germline V CDR1 and CDR2: MGHRA, YSYEKL. This CDR3 contains 17 residues. Trimming removed 5 bases from V and 0 bases from J; junction bases left unmatched: 7. CDR3 sequence reads: CASSSGTSGTSTDTQYF. DNA of the CDR3: TGCGCCAGCAGCTCCGGGACTAGCGGAACTAGCACAGATACGCAGTATTTT.

This sequence joins TRBV7-9 and TRBJ2-3, with TRBD2 identical over 9 bases. J was trimmed by 4 bases and V by 5 bases; bases with no gene match: 7. CDR3 length equals 15 residues. CDR1 and CDR2 from the germline V gene are SEHNR and FQNEAQ (reference sequence). CDR3 nucleotide sequence: TGTGCCAGCAGCCCCTCAGCGGGAGGTCCAGATACGCAGTATTTT. Its protein product is CASSPSAGGPDTQYF. Full variable domain (missing parts from reference TRBV7-9 and TRBJ2-3): DTGVSQNPRHKITKRGQNVTFRCDPISEHNRLYWYRQTLGQGPEFLTYFQNEAQLEKSRLLSDRFSAERPKGSFSTLEIQRTEQGDSAMYLCASSPSAGGPDTQYFGPGTRLTVL.

The chain employs TRBV27 and TRBJ1-1; D remains ambiguous. CDR3 size: 14 residues. The V and J ends lost 4 bases and 1 base respectively, with 10 bases between them. Per the germline V gene, CDR1 is MNHEY and CDR2 is SMNVEV (reference sequence). CDR3 sequence reads: CASSSILRNTEAFF. The CDR3 coding sequence is TGTGCCAGCAGTTCAATTTTGAGGAACACTGAAGCTTTCTTT.

This chain connects TRBV12-3 or TRBV12-4 to TRBJ2-7; D call uncertain. This CDR3 contains 12 residues. Trimming shortened V by 5 bases and J by 2 bases, and 7 bases separated the two germline ends. CDR3 amino acids: CASSPNPYEQYF. CDR3 nucleotide sequence: TGTGCCAGCAGTCCCAATCCCTACGAGCAGTACTTC.

The gene calls are TRBV27 and TRBJ2-7; 9 bases line up with TRBD2. The ends lost 3 bases at V and 3 bases at J; junction bases unmatched: 3. The CDR3 extends over 14 amino acids. Germline-derived CDR1 and CDR2 are MNHEY and SMNVEV (reference sequence). CDR3 amino acids: CASSLSSGNYEQYF. The CDR3 DNA is TGTGCCAGCAGTTTGTCTAGCGGGAACTACGAGCAGTACTTC.

The rearrangement uses TRBV30 and TRBJ2-3; TRBD2 matches 7 bases. Germline V gene lookup returns CDR1 GTSNPN and CDR2 SVGIG (reference sequence). V dropped 0 bases and J dropped 10; count of bases not matched to a gene: 10. This CDR3 has 14 amino acids. For the CDR3, the DNA is TGTGCCTGGAGTGTATCAGTAGCTAGCGGACCGCAGTATTTT. This gives the protein CAWSVSVASGPQYF. Drawing the rest from reference TRBV30 and TRBJ2-3, the complete variable domain is SQTIHQWPATLVQPVGSPLSLECTVEGTSNPNLYWYRQAAGRGLQLLFYSVGIGQISSEVPQNLSASRPQDRQFILSSKKLLLSDSGFYLCAWSVSVASGPQYFGPGTRLTVL.